This T cell receptor beta chain was recorded in a study of vaccination effects on CD4 cells after COVID-19. Regarding the study as a whole: Nearly all vaccine-induced clones in healthy recipients recognized only SARS-CoV-2.

CDR1 and CDR2 from the germline V gene are SNHLY and FYNNEI. The CDR3 spans 14 residues. V lost 7 bases to trimming and J lost 5 bases; unmatched junction nucleotides: 8. This clone appeared once. Its matching antigen is unknown. The data were produced by immunoSEQ multiplex PCR, yet TCRdb's version contains in-frame clones alone and is incomplete. The sample includes about 30,000 clones, around 75% of them seen just once. CD4+ T cells specific for antigen were expanded with viral peptide pools by the ViraFEST assay before sequencing. Scientists isolated CD4+ T cells after a roughly ten-day culture period ended. Two doses of either BNT162b2 or mRNA-1273 were given to each participant.

The source of this sequence is a human donor who received a COVID-19 vaccine. Some clones in this sample may be carry-over from other donors' samples. The sequencing used CD4+ T cells from PBMCs cultured with SARS-CoV-2 spike peptides, collected after COVID-19 vaccination. The chain uses TRBV2 and TRBJ2-5, with TRBD1 matching over 9 bases. The CDR3 DNA is TGTGCCAGCAACCAAGGACAGGGGTATGAGACCCAGTACTTC. This encodes CASNQGQGYETQYF. Filled out from reference TRBV2 and TRBJ2-5, the complete variable domain reads EPEVTQTPSHQVTQMGQEVILRCVPISNHLYFYWYRQILGQKVEFLVSFYNNEISEKSEIFDDQFSVERPDGSNFTLKIRSTKLEDSAMYFCASNQGQGYETQYFGPGTRLLVL.